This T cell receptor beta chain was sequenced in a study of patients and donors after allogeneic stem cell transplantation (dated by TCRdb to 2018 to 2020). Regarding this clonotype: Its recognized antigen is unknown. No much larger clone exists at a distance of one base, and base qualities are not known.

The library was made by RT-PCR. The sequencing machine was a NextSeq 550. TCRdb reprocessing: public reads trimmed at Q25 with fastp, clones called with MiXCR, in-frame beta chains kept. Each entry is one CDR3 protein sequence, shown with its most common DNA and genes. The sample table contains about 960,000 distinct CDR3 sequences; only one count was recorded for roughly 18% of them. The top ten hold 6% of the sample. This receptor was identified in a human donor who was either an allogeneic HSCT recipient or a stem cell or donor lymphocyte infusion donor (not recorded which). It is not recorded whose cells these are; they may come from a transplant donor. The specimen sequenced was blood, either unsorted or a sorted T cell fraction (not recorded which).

The CDR3 region reads CASSSREFGSYEQYF. The DNA is TGTGCCAGCAGCTCCCGGGAGTTCGGCTCCTACGAGCAGTACTTC. Here the chain combines TRBV13 and TRBJ2-7, and perhaps TRBD2 as D gene, on 6 matching bases. The CDR3, cysteine through phenylalanine, is 15 amino acids long. The sequence is cut down to CDR3 DNA, 45 bases in frame from base 1. Cut back by 4 bases and 0 bases, the V and J ends lie 13 bases apart. For CDR1 and CDR2, the germline V gene (reference sequence) lists PRHDT and FYEKMQ.